A single sample is the source of the 14 T cell receptor beta chains below, sequenced in a study of post-analysis software for immune sequencing data. Unique molecular identifiers were present in the TCR beta cDNA libraries. TCRdb fed the PCR reads into MiXCR, producing one record per CDR3 protein. The sample records some 800,000 distinct CDR3 sequences, around 42% being singletons. Their antigens remain unidentified. Study-wide findings and caveats: The five TRBV segments detected at higher frequency in patients than in controls included TRBV5-6, TRBV5-1 and TRBV20-1.

The sequenced material came from blood. These receptors were collected from a girl under 18 with multiple sclerosis.

This clonotype was seen a few times. This sequence joins TRBV10-3 and TRBJ2-7; 9 nucleotides line up with TRBD1. Germline V gene data show CDR1 as ENHRY and CDR2 as SYGVKD. The CDR3 covers 13 residues. Unmatched junction bases numbered 3, after V lost 2 bases and J lost 7 bases. DNA of the CDR3: TGTGCCATCAGTGAGGGACAGGGGAGAGAGCAGTACTTC. Its protein product is CAISEGQGREQYF.

This sequence joins TRBV20-1 and TRBJ2-1; 7 nucleotides line up with TRBD1. J lost 0 bases, V lost 5 bases, and 7 bases had no gene match. Germline CDR1 and CDR2: DFQATT and SNEGSKA (reference sequence). The CDR3 spans 15 residues. The CDR3 spells CSAYDRDSSYNEQFF. The CDR3 coding sequence is TGCAGTGCTTACGACAGGGACAGCTCCTACAATGAGCAGTTCTTC.

The table lists this clonotype with a few counts. For the CDR3, the DNA is TGTGCCAGCAGCTTAGCGGTGGGGACAGGGACCTACGAGCAGTACTTC. Encoded protein: CASSLAVGTGTYEQYF. The chain carries TRBV7-9 and TRBJ2-7; 9 bases agree with TRBD1. The CDR3 spans 16 residues. Germline CDR1 is SEHNR and CDR2 is FQNEAQ (reference sequence). After removal of 0 bases from V and 2 bases from J, the junction contained 5 bases not matched to a gene.

This clonotype was observed a handful of times. The rearrangement links TRBV5-1 to TRBJ2-7, with D perhaps TRBD1 or TRBD2 (5 bases each). CDR1 SGHRS and CDR2 YFSETQ come from the germline V gene. V lost 8 bases and J lost 2, with 20 bases in between. The CDR3 extends over 15 amino acids. CDR3 region: CASSRDASGPYEQYF. In nucleotides, the CDR3 is TGCGCCAGTTCAAGGGACGCTTCCGGCCCCTACGAGCAGTACTTC.

The rearrangement joins TRBV10-3 to TRBJ2-7, with D possibly TRBD1 on 6 matching bases. Between the trimmed V and J ends, which lost 8 bases and 3 bases, there was a span of 14 bases. Germline CDR1 ENHRY, CDR2 SYGVKD. The CDR3 spans 13 residues. The CDR3 DNA sequence: TGTGCCATCGGGGGCGGAATAAACTACGAGCAGTACTTC. Translation: CAIGGGINYEQYF.

This clonotype was seen a handful of times. The genes are TRBV4-3 and TRBJ2-6; the D gene could be TRBD1 or TRBD2 (5 bases each). CDR1 is LGHNA and CDR2 is YSLEER in the germline V gene. V lost 0 bases and J 1 base, leaving 19 bases between the germline ends. CDR3 length equals 20 residues. The CDR3 loop is CASSQDFRGVHQSGANVLTF. Written as DNA, the CDR3 is TGCGCCAGCAGCCAAGACTTTCGAGGGGTCCATCAGTCTGGGGCCAACGTCCTGACTTTC.

In its sample, this clonotype was seen a few times. CDR3 nucleotides: TGTGCCAGCAGTTTAGGGGGACTAGCGGGATCCCCCTACGAGCAGTACTTC. Protein sequence: CASSLGGLAGSPYEQYF. This rearrangement joins TRBV27 to TRBJ2-7; 13 bases match TRBD2. V lost 2 bases to trimming and J lost 2 bases; unmatched junction nucleotides: 6. Germline V CDR1 and CDR2: MNHEY, SMNVEV (reference sequence). This CDR3 contains 17 residues.

The sample holds a few counts of this clonotype. J is TRBJ2-7 and V is TRBV20-1; D uncertain. V lost 5 bases and J lost 3, with 8 bases in between. This CDR3 comprises 11 residues. The germline CDR1 and CDR2 sequences are DFQATT and SNEGSKA (reference sequence). CDR3 sequence (DNA): TGCAGTGCTCCCTATTTCTACGAGCAGTACTTC. Translated, it gives CSAPYFYEQYF.

The chain uses TRBV11-2 and TRBJ2-7; D is tentatively TRBD1 or TRBD2 (5 bases each). With the DNA end fitting TRBJ2-5 better, the J assignment may be wrong. CDR3 length: 17 residues. CDR1 and CDR2 from the germline V gene are SGHAT and FQNNGV. CDR3 sequence (DNA): TGTGCCAGCAGCGTTCAAGGGGACCAGGACAACTGGGAGACCCAGTACTTC. The encoded protein is CASSVQGDQDNWETQYF.

The chain employs TRBV20-1 and TRBJ2-4, with D possibly called TRBD1 or TRBD2 (5 bases each). The J call may be faulty, since TRBJ2-7 better matches the DNA end. The germline gives CDR1 DFQATT, CDR2 SNEGSKA (reference sequence). This CDR3 comprises 14 residues. This CDR3 is CSATRDLSSYEQYF. The DNA for the CDR3 is TGCAGTGCTACCCGGGACCTCAGCTCCTACGAGCAGTACTTC.

The chain employs TRBV27 and TRBJ2-3, with a tentative D call TRBD1 (6 bases). The CDR3 spans 16 residues. The germline CDR1 and CDR2 sequences are MNHEY and SMNVEV (reference sequence). V gave up 4 bases and J gave up 7 bases, with 21 bases separating them. The DNA of the CDR3 is TGTGCCAGCAGTTCGGTCGTGGATGTTGGGACAAATACGCAGTATTTT. This gives the protein CASSSVVDVGTNTQYF.

J is TRBJ2-5 and V is TRBV9; TRBD1 matches 9 bases. Germline trimming cut 4 bases from V and 5 bases from J; bases unmatched to any gene: 9. The CDR3 is 15 residues long. Looked up from germline, CDR1 is SGDLS and CDR2 is YYNGEE. The CDR3 nucleotides are TGTGCCAGCAGCTTTTCGGGACAGGGTTCGGAGACCCAGTACTTC. Amino acids: CASSFSGQGSETQYF.

As for this clonotype: A much larger clone is a single base away; this may be a read error. The chain joins TRBV9 to TRBJ2-1; D not certain. This CDR3 region has 18 residues. The germline V gene encodes CDR1 SGDLS and CDR2 YYNGEE. V lost 0 bases to trimming and J lost 1 base, with 17 bases between them. The CDR3, as DNA: TGTGCCAGCAGCGTAGAAATGCTTGGGCCAGCGTCCTACAATGAGCAGTTCTTC. Protein sequence: CASSVEMLGPASYNEQFF.

This rearrangement joins TRBV7-6 to TRBJ2-3, with 10 bases that match TRBD2. V lost 5 bases to trimming and J lost 3 bases; unmatched junction nucleotides: 8. The CDR3 consists of 16 residues. The germline V gene has CDR1 SGHVS and CDR2 FNYEAQ. CDR3 amino acids: CASSPLAGERTDTQYF. CDR3 bases: TGTGCCAGCAGCCCGCTAGCGGGAGAAAGGACAGATACGCAGTATTTT. The whole variable domain, remainder taken from reference TRBV7-6 and TRBJ2-3, is GAGVSQSPRYKVTKRGQDVALRCDPISGHVSLYWYRQALGQGPEFLTYFNYEAQQDKSGLPNDRFSAERPEGSISTLTIQRTEQRDSAMYRCASSPLAGERTDTQYFGPGTRLTVL.